Included here is one T cell receptor beta chain sequence, with context. The target of this receptor is not known. An end of the junction does not agree with germline; a read error may underlie this. The data were obtained in a study of neurological immune-mediated disorders (dated by TCRdb to the late 2010s). With respect to the entire study: Peripheral blood TCR-beta repertoires from HTLV-I-associated myelopathy (HAM/TSP) patients, multiple sclerosis patients and healthy controls were compared by UMI-based sequencing. Longitudinal samples, technical triplicates and paired sorted CD4+ and CD8+ T-cell subsets, alongside PBMC samples, were included among the approximately 110 TCR-beta libraries. Longitudinal HAM/TSP and healthy donors were sampled at 3 time-points each (3-40 month intervals). The cohort included roughly 71 subjects: some 14 with HAM/TSP, around 34 with multiple sclerosis, and approximately 20 healthy controls.

The study at large found these results: TCR clonal expansion was highest in HAM/TSP patients and lowest in MS patients, with MS patients falling below even healthy controls. Expanded clones from different subjects shared no identical CDR3 amino acid sequences, which suggests that TCR-beta repertoires were private in all groups.

Including cysteine and phenylalanine, the CDR3 has 13 amino acids. CDR3 DNA is the only sequence kept; it has 39 bases, read in frame from the first base. The germline V gene yields SGHTA for CDR1 and FQGTGA for CDR2. cDNA was synthesized by template-switch 5'RACE using a primer carrying a 10-nucleotide random unique molecular identifier by which each TCR transcript was tagged. Each sequencing run produced over 170 million TCR-beta sequences covering 15-18 subjects. The RNeasy kit was used to extract total RNA. The KAPA Real-time Library Amplification kit was used to amplify TCR-beta VDJ regions with primers targeting the TCR constant region and the 5'RACE anchor. A first PCR added sample indexes and Illumina adaptors, after which a second PCR increased the library yield. After Ampure bead purification, the TCR product of roughly 650 bp was size-selected on a 2% E-gel SizeSelection system. Before pooling, libraries had their quality checked on a Bioanalyzer, their concentration measured with Qubit, and their quantity determined with the Kapa Library Quantification kit. Paired-end 2 x 150 bp sequencing of the libraries was performed on an Illumina HiSeq 2500. To increase sequence diversity, about 24-32% phiX was spiked into each library pool. The authors' analysis ran thus. Quality-filtered reads were processed with the UMI-based MiGEC pipeline, and over 75% of raw TCR sequences were removed by the MiGEC pipeline during error correction. VDJ genes were aligned to IMGT germline references, and each clonotype was defined by a unique CDR3 amino acid sequence together with V-J genes. Clonal expansion, Shannon diversity, and CDR3 relatedness (CalcPairwiseDistances, ClusterSamples) were evaluated with VDJtools, and phylogenetic trees were built with CLCbio workbench. A clone was classed as expanded if it had 8 or more unique UMIs, a cutoff based on coefficient-of-variation modelling across technical triplicates. TCRdb trimmed public reads at Q25 via fastp, called clones via MiXCR and kept in-frame beta chains. Records with the same CDR3 protein are collapsed into one entry carrying the most frequent genes and DNA. In this record, the V and J calls reflect TCRdb's handling and not the investigators' own analysis. The sample includes tens of thousands of distinct CDR3 sequences, with roughly 14% observed a single time. The ten largest clones take up approximately 10% of the sample.

This specimen's time point label, interpreted: longitudinal time-point 3. Healthy controls were blood bank volunteers in Maryland, USA. Libraries from unsorted PBMCs were made from 2 million PBMCs kept in RNAlater at -80 degrees C until RNA extraction. Peripheral blood underwent Ficoll-Hypaque density gradient centrifugation to isolate PBMCs, which were then cryopreserved in liquid nitrogen. The chain couples TRBV7-3 to TRBJ1-1; no D gene call is confident. The sequencing input was PBMCs. The source of this sequence is a man aged 25-40 years in good health. The CDR3 amino acid sequence is: CVSSLDQDTEAFF. In nucleotides, the sequence is TGTGTCAGCAGCTTAGACCAGGACACTGAAGCTTTCTTT.